The 25 T cell receptor beta chains in this list originate from one sample, sequenced in a study of T cell responses to AZD1222 COVID-19 vaccine. Some clones are missing from TCRdb's copy, which holds only in-frame ones; the method was immunoSEQ multiplex PCR. The data show more than 60,000 clones, 87% seen once. The sequences come from peripheral blood, collected on day 0 of AZD1222 vaccination. The receptors come from an adult in good health.

The chain combines TRBV12-3 or TRBV12-4 with TRBJ2-3; no firm D call. Trimming pared 6 bases from V and 0 bases from J, leaving 7 bases between. The CDR3 runs 13 residues. The CDR3 protein is CASRRTSTDTQYF. DNA of the CDR3: TGTGCCAGCAGGCGCACAAGCACAGATACGCAGTATTTT.

The V call is TRBV3-1 (or the pseudogene TRBV3-2), the J call TRBJ1-6, with D hard to call. There are 17 residues in the CDR3. Germline loops: CDR1 LGHDT, CDR2 YNNKEL (reference sequence). Trimming left V 0 bases short and J 8 bases short, with 17 bases between. This CDR3 is CASSQDPGRLGDSPLHF. The CDR3 nucleotides are TGTGCCAGCAGCCAAGACCCGGGTCGCCTAGGAGATTCACCCCTCCACTTT.

Of note for this clone: The same CDR3 can be traced to other DNA sequences in this sample. The rearrangement links TRBV19 to TRBJ1-1; D may be TRBD1 (5 bases). The CDR3 totals 13 residues. V was pared by 4 bases and J by 3 bases, with 9 bases between. Per germline, CDR1 LNHDA and CDR2 SQIVND (reference sequence). CDR3 coding DNA: TGTGCCAGTAGTAGCACGGGGGACACTGAAGCTTTCTTT. It is translated as CASSSTGDTEAFF. The full variable domain, with the rest looked up from reference TRBV19 and TRBJ1-1, is DGGITQSPKYLFRKEGQNVTLSCEQNLNHDAMYWYRQDPGQGLRLIYYSQIVNDFQKGDIAEGYSVSREKKESFPLTVTSAQKNPTAFYLCASSSTGDTEAFFGQGTRLTVV.

This clone was found a few times. The CDR3 bases are TGTGCCAGCAGTTACCCGGACGGAAGCTCCTACGAGCAGTACTTC. Translated: CASSYPDGSSYEQYF. J is TRBJ2-7 and V is TRBV6-2 or TRBV6-3; D ambiguous. Germline values: CDR1 MNHEY, CDR2 SVGEGT. V was pared by 2 bases and J by 0 bases, with 11 bases between. This CDR3 is 15 amino acids long.

This chain links TRBV5-1 with TRBJ1-1; 8 positions match TRBD1. V lost 5 bases to trimming and J lost 0 bases; unmatched junction nucleotides: 6. Germline lookup yields CDR1 SGHRS and CDR2 YFSETQ. This CDR3 comprises 15 residues. Here the CDR3 DNA reads TGCGCCAGCAGGGCGACGACAGGGGTGAACACTGAAGCTTTCTTT. It specifies CASRATTGVNTEAFF.

The chain is built from TRBV5-1 and TRBJ2-5; either TRBD1 or TRBD2 may supply D (5 bases each). This CDR3 has 14 amino acids. Trimming removed 2 bases from V and 1 base from J, with 9 bases in between. Germline CDR1 reads SGHRS; CDR2 reads YFSETQ. The CDR3 DNA is TGCGCCAGCAGCTTCAGTGGGGGCCAAGAGACCCAGTACTTC. Amino acid sequence: CASSFSGGQETQYF.

The chain has TRBV6-2 or TRBV6-3 and TRBJ2-1; 8 nucleotides match TRBD1. This CDR3 spans 15 amino acids. V shed 5 bases and J 9 bases; nucleotides not matched to a gene: 12. Germline values: CDR1 MNHEY, CDR2 SVGEGT. CDR3 coding DNA: TGTGCCAGCAGTATCCGACAGGGGCTAGGGAGTGAGCAGTTCTTC. It is translated as CASSIRQGLGSEQFF.

This chain connects TRBV14 to TRBJ1-1; D unresolved. Germline CDR1 SGHDN, CDR2 FVKESK. V lost 1 base and J 0 bases, leaving 3 bases between the germline ends. There are 13 residues in the CDR3. Written as DNA, the CDR3 is TGTGCCAGCAGCCAAGTTCTGAACACTGAAGCTTTCTTT. Encoded protein: CASSQVLNTEAFF.

This chain uses TRBV5-4 with TRBJ1-2; perhaps TRBD1 as D (5 bases). Trimming removed 2 bases at V and 7 bases at J, with 18 bases between. The CDR3 contains 15 residues. CDR1 is SGHNT and CDR2 is YYREEE in the germline V gene (reference sequence). Here the CDR3 reads CASSFTQTAEGGYTF. In DNA, the CDR3 is TGTGCCAGCAGCTTTACCCAGACAGCCGAGGGTGGCTACACCTTC.

The chain couples TRBV6-2 or TRBV6-3 to TRBJ2-1; perhaps D is TRBD1 or TRBD2 (6 bases each). Germline loops: CDR1 MNHEY, CDR2 SVGEGT. Deletions cut 6 bases from V and 4 bases from J, with 16 bases between. The CDR3 loop spans 15 amino acids. CDR3 residues: CASSLSGGGYNEQFF. The CDR3 bases are TGTGCCAGCAGCCTTAGCGGAGGGGGGTACAATGAGCAGTTCTTC.

This clone was observed a single time. The CDR3, as DNA: TGTGCCAGCAGTGTGGCCGAGAACACTGAAGCTTTCTTT. Its protein product is CASSVAENTEAFF. The chain is built from TRBV6-4 and TRBJ1-1; no definite D call. V was pared by 4 bases and J by 1 base, with 7 bases between. Germline V gene data show CDR1 as MRHNA and CDR2 as SNTAGT. The CDR3 runs 13 residues.

This CDR3 reads CASAITLAGNTGELFF. In DNA form, the CDR3 reads TGCGCCAGCGCCATAACACTAGCGGGCAACACCGGGGAGCTGTTTTTT. This chain links TRBV5-1 with TRBJ2-2; 9 bases are shared with TRBD2. V was clipped by 7 bases and J by 2 bases; unmatched bases: 9. The CDR3 has 16 amino acids. Germline V gene data show CDR1 as SGHRS and CDR2 as YFSETQ.

The chain employs TRBV28 and TRBJ1-2; weak D call: TRBD1 (6 bases). V was pared by 7 bases and J by 4 bases, with 16 bases between. This CDR3 is built from 14 residues. Germline CDR1 MDHEN, CDR2 SYDVKM. The CDR3 region has the DNA TGTGCCAGCAATCGAGGGGGGTCGGGCTATGGCTACACCTTC. This gives the protein CASNRGGSGYGYTF.

The CDR3 DNA follows: TGTGCCAGCAGTTTTGGGGGTGAAAACTATGGCTACACCTTC. The encoded protein is CASSFGGENYGYTF. The J gene is TRBJ1-2, the V gene TRBV6-5; D is possibly TRBD1 (5 bases). The V end was cut by 4 bases, the J end by 2 bases, with 11 bases between. Germline CDR1 reads MNHEY; CDR2 reads SVGAGI. The CDR3 is 14 residues long.

CDR3 sequence (DNA): TGTGCCAGCAGCTCTGCTGGAGGGGGACAGAACACTGAAGCTTTCTTT. This gives the protein CASSSAGGGQNTEAFF. V and J are TRBV13 and TRBJ1-1, with a tentative D call TRBD1 (6 bases). The CDR3 extends over 16 amino acids. The V end lost 4 bases, the J end lost 1 base, and 16 bases lay between the germline ends. The germline V gene encodes CDR1 PRHDT and CDR2 FYEKMQ (reference sequence).

This chain links TRBV28 with TRBJ2-3; 15 bases are shared with TRBD2. The length of the CDR3 is 17 residues. After removal of 4 bases from V and 3 bases from J, the junction contained 5 bases not matched to a gene. CDR1 and CDR2 (germline): MDHEN, SYDVKM. The CDR3 protein is CASSSRGLAGGTDTQYF. CDR3 sequence (DNA): TGTGCCAGCAGTTCCAGGGGACTAGCGGGAGGAACAGATACGCAGTATTTT.

The chain employs TRBV6-5 and TRBJ1-1, with 8 bases identical to TRBD1. Losses at the gene ends were 1 base for V and 5 bases for J; bases not matched to a gene: 6. The CDR3 extends over 15 amino acids. Per germline, CDR1 MNHEY and CDR2 SVGAGI. The CDR3 loop reads CASSYYGQGTTEAFF. CDR3 nucleotide sequence: TGTGCCAGCAGTTACTACGGACAGGGCACTACTGAAGCTTTCTTT.

The gene calls are TRBV7-9 and TRBJ1-2, with D maybe TRBD1 (6 bases). The length of the CDR3 is 13 residues. Trimming removed 5 bases at V and 1 base at J, with 8 bases between. The germline gives CDR1 SEHNR, CDR2 FQNEAQ (reference sequence). The CDR3 is CASSPDSNYGYTF. The CDR3 nucleotides are TGTGCCAGCAGCCCGGACAGTAACTATGGCTACACCTTC.

V usage is TRBV7-2 and J usage is TRBJ2-3; 8 positions agree with TRBD2. The J segment lost 3 bases and the V segment lost 8 bases, leaving 13 bases of the junction unmatched. This CDR3 has 16 amino acids. Germline CDR1 SGHTA, CDR2 FQGNSA. CDR3 bases: TGTGCCAGCGCGGGGAGCGGGAGATTTCAGACAGATACGCAGTATTTT. Its translation: CASAGSGRFQTDTQYF.

In this sample, this clone turned up a few times. The CDR3 reads CASSDLGLAGSYEQYF. In DNA, the CDR3 is TGTGCCAGCAGTGACCTCGGACTAGCGGGCTCCTACGAGCAGTACTTC. The J gene is TRBJ2-7, the V gene TRBV2, with 11 bases aligning to TRBD2. There are 16 residues in the CDR3. Germline V gives CDR1 SNHLY, CDR2 FYNNEI. The J segment lost 0 bases and the V segment lost 3 bases, leaving 4 bases of the junction unmatched.

The rearrangement uses TRBV18 and TRBJ1-1, with TRBD1 as a possible D gene (6 bases). The V end lost 6 bases, the J end lost 2 bases, and 10 bases lay between the germline ends. The CDR3 loop spans 13 amino acids. CDR1 and CDR2 from the germline V gene are KGHSH and LQKENI. The CDR3, as DNA: TGTGCCAGCTCCGGGGGGCTTAACACTGAAGCTTTCTTT. Encoded protein: CASSGGLNTEAFF.

This chain joins TRBV5-4 and TRBJ1-1; unclear D gene. Trimming removed 0 bases at V and 7 bases at J, with 13 bases between. CDR3 length: 14 residues. The germline CDR1 and CDR2 sequences are SGHNT and YYREEE (reference sequence). The CDR3 DNA sequence: TGTGCCAGCAGCTTGGATGCAACGCCCGTTGAAGCTTTCTTT. Translating gives CASSLDATPVEAFF.

The chain has TRBV28 and TRBJ2-7, with D perhaps given as TRBD1 or TRBD2 (5 bases each). V was clipped by 3 bases and J by 1 base, with 10 bases between them. The length of the CDR3 is 14 residues. Germline-derived CDR1 and CDR2 are MDHEN and SYDVKM. The CDR3 DNA is TGTGCCAGCAGTTTTAAGGGGACGTCCTACGAGCAGTACTTC. This gives the protein CASSFKGTSYEQYF.

The chain employs TRBV9 and TRBJ2-3; 12 positions agree with TRBD2. The trim removed 3 bases at V and 4 bases at J, leaving 6 bases unmatched. The germline V gene encodes CDR1 SGDLS and CDR2 YYNGEE. The CDR3 is 16 residues long. As DNA, the CDR3 is TGTGCCAGCAGCGCCCGACTAGCGGGAGATTCAGATACGCAGTATTTT. Translation: CASSARLAGDSDTQYF. The full variable domain, its missing parts supplied by reference TRBV9 and TRBJ2-3, is DSGVTQTPKHLITATGQRVTLRCSPRSGDLSVYWYQQSLDQGLQFLIQYYNGEERAKGNILERFSAQQFPDLHSELNLSSLELGDSALYFCASSARLAGDSDTQYFGPGTRLTVL.

J is TRBJ2-5 and V is TRBV7-9; D is perhaps TRBD1 (6 bases). V was pared by 5 bases and J by 5 bases, with 21 bases between. Germline assignment: CDR1 SEHNR and CDR2 FQNEAQ (reference sequence). The length of the CDR3 is 16 residues. The CDR3 loop is CASSRGLGARLETQYF. The CDR3 nucleotides are TGTGCCAGCAGCCGCGGGTTGGGGGCGCGGCTCGAGACCCAGTACTTC.